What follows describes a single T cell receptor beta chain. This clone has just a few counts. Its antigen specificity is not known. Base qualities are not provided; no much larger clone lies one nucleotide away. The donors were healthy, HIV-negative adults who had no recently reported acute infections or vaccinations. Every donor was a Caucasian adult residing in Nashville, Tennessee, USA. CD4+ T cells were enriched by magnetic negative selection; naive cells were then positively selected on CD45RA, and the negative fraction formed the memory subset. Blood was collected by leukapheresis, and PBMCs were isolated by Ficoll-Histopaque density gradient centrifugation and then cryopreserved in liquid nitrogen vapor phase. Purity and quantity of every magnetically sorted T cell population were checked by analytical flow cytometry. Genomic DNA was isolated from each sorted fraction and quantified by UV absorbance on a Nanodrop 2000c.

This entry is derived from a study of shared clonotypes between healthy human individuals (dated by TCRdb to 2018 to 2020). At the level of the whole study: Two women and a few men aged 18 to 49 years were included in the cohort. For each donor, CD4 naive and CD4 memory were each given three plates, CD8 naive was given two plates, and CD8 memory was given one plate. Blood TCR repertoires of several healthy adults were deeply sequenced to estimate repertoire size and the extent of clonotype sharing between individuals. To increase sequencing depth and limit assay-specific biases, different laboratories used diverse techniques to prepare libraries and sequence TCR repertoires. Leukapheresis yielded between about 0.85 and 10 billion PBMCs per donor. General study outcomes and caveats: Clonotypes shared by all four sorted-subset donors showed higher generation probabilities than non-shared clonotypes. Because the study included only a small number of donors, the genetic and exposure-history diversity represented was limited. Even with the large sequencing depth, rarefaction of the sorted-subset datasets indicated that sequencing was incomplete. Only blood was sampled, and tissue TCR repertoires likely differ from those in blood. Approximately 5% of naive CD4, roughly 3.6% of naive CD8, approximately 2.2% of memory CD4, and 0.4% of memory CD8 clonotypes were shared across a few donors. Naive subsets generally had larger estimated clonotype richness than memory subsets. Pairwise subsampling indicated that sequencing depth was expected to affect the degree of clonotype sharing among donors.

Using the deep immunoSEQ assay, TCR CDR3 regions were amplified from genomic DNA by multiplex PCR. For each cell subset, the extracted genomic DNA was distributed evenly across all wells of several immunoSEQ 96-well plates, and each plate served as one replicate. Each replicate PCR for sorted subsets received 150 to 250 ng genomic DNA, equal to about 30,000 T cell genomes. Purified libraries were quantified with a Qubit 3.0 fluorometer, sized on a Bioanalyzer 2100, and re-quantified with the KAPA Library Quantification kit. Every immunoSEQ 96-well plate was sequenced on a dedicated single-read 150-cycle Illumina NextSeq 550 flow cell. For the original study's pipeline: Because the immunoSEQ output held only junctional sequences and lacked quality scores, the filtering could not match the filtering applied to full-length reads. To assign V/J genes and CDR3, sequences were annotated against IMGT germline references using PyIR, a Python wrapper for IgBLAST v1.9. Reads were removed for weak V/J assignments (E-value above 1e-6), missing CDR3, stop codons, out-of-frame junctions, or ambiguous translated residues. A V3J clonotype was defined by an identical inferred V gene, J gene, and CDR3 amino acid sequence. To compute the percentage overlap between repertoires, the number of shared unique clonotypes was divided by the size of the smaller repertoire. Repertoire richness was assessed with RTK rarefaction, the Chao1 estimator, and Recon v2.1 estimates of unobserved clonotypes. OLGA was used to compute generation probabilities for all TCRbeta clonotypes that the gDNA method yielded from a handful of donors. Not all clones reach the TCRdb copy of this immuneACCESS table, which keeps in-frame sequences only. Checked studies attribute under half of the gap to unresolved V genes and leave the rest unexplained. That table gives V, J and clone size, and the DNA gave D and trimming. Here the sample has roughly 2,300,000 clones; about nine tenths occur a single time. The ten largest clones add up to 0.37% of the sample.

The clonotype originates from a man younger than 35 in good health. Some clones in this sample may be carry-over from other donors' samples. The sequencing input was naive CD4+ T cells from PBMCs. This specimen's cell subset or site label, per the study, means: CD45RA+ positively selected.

The DNA sequence is as follows: TGCAGTGCTGACTATGGGGAGACCCAGTACTTC. This codes for CSADYGETQYF. This receptor chain uses TRBV20-1 and TRBJ2-5; 5 matching bases give a weak D call of TRBD2. The CDR3 numbers 11 residues from cysteine through phenylalanine. The entry retains the CDR3 DNA only, 33 bases that are in frame from base 1. V was cut back by 5 bases and J by 5 bases, leaving a gap of 9 bases between them. Taken from the germline V gene (reference sequence), the CDR1 and CDR2 loops are DFQATT and SNEGSKA.